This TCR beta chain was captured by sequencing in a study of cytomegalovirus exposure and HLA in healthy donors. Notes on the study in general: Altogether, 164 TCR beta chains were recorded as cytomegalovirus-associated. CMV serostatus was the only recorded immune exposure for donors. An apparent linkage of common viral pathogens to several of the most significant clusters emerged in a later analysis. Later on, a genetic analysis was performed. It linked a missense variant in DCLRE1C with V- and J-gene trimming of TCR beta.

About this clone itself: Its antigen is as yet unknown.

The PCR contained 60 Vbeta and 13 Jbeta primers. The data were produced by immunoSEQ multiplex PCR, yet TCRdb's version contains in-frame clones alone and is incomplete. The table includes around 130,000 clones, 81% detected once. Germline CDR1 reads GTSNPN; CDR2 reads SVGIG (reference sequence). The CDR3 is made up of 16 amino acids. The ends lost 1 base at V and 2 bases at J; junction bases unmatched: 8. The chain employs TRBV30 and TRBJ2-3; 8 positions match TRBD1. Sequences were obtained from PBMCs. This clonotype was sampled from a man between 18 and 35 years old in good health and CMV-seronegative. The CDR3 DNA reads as TGTGCCTGGAGTGCACGGGGACAGGTGACCACAGATACGCAGTATTTT. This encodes CAWSARGQVTTDTQYF.